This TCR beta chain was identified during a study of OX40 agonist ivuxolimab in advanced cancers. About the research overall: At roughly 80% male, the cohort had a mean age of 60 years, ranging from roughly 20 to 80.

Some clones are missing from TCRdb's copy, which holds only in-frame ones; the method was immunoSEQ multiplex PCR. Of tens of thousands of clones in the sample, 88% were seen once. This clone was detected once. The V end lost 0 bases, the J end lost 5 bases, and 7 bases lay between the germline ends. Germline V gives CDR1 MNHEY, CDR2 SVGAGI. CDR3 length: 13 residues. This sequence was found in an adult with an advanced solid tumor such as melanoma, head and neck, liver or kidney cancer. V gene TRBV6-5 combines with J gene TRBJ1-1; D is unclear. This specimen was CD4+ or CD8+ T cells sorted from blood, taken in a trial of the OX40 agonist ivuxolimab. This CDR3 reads CASSYSTRTEAFF. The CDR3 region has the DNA TGTGCCAGCAGTTACTCGACGCGAACTGAAGCTTTCTTT.